This TCR beta chain was identified in a study of T cells in Graves' hyperthyroidism and ophthalmopathy. This CDR3 has 15 residues. V shed 4 bases and J 7 bases; nucleotides not matched to a gene: 8. Germline V lookup: CDR1 SGHRS, CDR2 YFSETQ. Amplified TCR beta CDR3 regions came from RNA transcripts. Researchers ran a first-round RT-PCR on the TCR CDR3 using the HTBI primer set. Via MiXCR, TCRdb re-called the multiplex PCR reads, giving one row per CDR3 protein. Altogether nearly 600,000 distinct CDR3 sequences are present, 13% to 15% being singletons, with the ten largest covering around 7%. Each diagnosis drew on symptoms, thyroxine, TRAb, thyroid ultrasound and orbital computed tomography findings.

The sequence was collected from a young woman with Graves' ophthalmopathy. The chain joins TRBV5-1 to TRBJ1-2; 12 bases agree with TRBD1. Sequencing was carried out using blood. The CDR3 reads CASSRTGTGGFGYTF. DNA for the CDR3: TGCGCCAGCAGCAGAACCGGGACAGGGGGCTTTGGCTACACCTTC.